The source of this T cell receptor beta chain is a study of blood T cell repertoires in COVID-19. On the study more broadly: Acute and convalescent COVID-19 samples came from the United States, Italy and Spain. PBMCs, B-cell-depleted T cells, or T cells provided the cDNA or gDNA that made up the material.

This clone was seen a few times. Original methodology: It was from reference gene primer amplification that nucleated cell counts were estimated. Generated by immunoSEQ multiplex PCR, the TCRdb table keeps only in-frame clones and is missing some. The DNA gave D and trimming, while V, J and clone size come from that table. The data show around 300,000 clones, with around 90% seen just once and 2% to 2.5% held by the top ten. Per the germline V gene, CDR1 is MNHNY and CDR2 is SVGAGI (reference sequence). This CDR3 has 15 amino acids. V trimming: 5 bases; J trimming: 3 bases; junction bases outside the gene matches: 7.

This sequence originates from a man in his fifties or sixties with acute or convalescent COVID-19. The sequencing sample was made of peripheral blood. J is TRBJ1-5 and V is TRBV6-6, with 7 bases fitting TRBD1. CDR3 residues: CASSLLGTVNQPQHF. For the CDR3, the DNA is TGTGCCAGCAGTCTTCTCGGGACAGTCAATCAGCCCCAGCATTTT.